The entry below gives a single T cell receptor beta chain sequence along with its context. The data originate from a study of STAT5B mutations in CD4+ large granular lymphocyte leukemia. Study-level background: Healthy donors showed HLA-associated enrichment of the CDR3 'QG' motif.

This CDR3 is 12 amino acids long. CDR1 is MGHRA, CDR2 YSYEKL, per germline. V was pared by 6 bases and J by 4 bases, with 7 bases between. Healthy controls were blood donor buffy coats. TCRdb's copy holds only in-frame clones and misses some; the assay was immunoSEQ multiplex PCR. The profile covers roughly 41,000 clones, with around 72% appearing a single time and 0.55% taken by the ten largest. The clonotype comes from a human donor in good health. Material for sequencing was CD4+ T cells from blood buffy coats. This chain joins TRBV4-1 and TRBJ1-3; D not resolved. This CDR3 reads CASRSAGNTIYF. The CDR3, as DNA: TGCGCCAGCAGGTCCGCCGGAAACACCATATATTTT.